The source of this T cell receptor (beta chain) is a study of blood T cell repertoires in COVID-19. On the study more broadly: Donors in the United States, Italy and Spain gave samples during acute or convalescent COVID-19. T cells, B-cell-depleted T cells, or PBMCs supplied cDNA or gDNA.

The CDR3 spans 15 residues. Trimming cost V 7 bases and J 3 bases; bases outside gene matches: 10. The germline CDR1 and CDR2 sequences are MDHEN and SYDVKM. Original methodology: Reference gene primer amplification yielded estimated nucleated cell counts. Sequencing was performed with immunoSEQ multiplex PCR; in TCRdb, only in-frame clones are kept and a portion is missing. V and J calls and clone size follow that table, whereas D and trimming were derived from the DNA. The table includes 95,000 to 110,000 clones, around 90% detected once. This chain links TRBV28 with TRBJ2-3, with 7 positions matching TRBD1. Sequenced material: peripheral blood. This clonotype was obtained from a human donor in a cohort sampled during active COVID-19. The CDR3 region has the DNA TGTGCCAGCACTAAAGGGGGCGCAGGGACAGATACGCAGTATTTT. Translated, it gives CASTKGGAGTDTQYF.